This entry lists 19 T cell receptor beta chains sequenced from one sample in a study of neurological immune-mediated disorders. Each CDR3 protein gets one entry after TCRdb re-called the 5' RACE reads with MiXCR. The sample comprises about 28,000 distinct CDR3 sequences, 12% of which are singletons, and approximately 8% rests with the top ten. The sample comprised PBMCs. These receptors all stem from a man in his 60s in good health.

The table lists this clonotype with many counts. This chain links TRBV7-3 with TRBJ2-3; 14 nucleotides agree with TRBD2. The ends lost 5 bases at V and 4 bases at J; junction bases unmatched: 8. Germline CDR1 SGHTA, CDR2 FQGTGA. This CDR3 has 17 residues. Written as DNA, the CDR3 is TGTGCCAGCAGCCCTGGGACTAGCGGGAGATGGGCAGATACGCAGTATTTT. It encodes CASSPGTSGRWADTQYF. Together with reference TRBV7-3 and TRBJ2-3, the CDR3 gives the full variable domain: GAGVSQTPSNKVTEKGKYVELRCDPISGHTALYWYRQSLGQGPEFLIYFQGTGAADDSGLPNDRFFAVRPEGSVSTLKIQRTERGDSAVYLCASSPGTSGRWADTQYFGPGTRLTVL.

This clonotype was recorded many times. This chain connects TRBV10-2 to TRBJ2-7; D possibly corresponds to TRBD1 (6 bases). With 0 bases removed from V and 1 base from J, the gap between germline ends came to 13 bases. The germline CDR1 and CDR2 sequences are WSHSY and SAAADI. This CDR3 spans 16 amino acids. CDR3 protein: CASSESVGARSYEQYF. The DNA of the CDR3 is TGCGCCAGCAGTGAGTCGGTGGGGGCGAGGTCCTACGAGCAGTACTTC.

This clonotype was seen many times. The chain recombines TRBV5-1 with TRBJ1-2, with unresolved D. CDR1 is SGHRS, CDR2 YFSETQ, per germline. This CDR3 spans 13 amino acids. The V gene lost 0 bases and the J gene lost 2 bases, with 5 bases spanning the gap. In DNA, the CDR3 is TGCGCCAGCAGCTTGGCTGGAAACTATGGCTACACCTTC. It specifies CASSLAGNYGYTF.

This clonotype was seen many times. This sequence joins TRBV20-1 and TRBJ2-1; tentative D call: TRBD1 (6 bases). The V gene lost 0 bases and the J gene lost 7 bases, with 16 bases spanning the gap. In germline, CDR1 is DFQATT, CDR2 SNEGSKA (reference sequence). The CDR3 is 15 amino acids. CDR3 DNA sequence: TGCAGTGCTAGAGACCGGTGGGGGCAGGGGAATGAGCAGTTCTTC. It yields the protein CSARDRWGQGNEQFF.

This clonotype was detected ten times or more. The V call is TRBV12-3 or TRBV12-4, the J call TRBJ2-5; 7 bases are shared with TRBD2. After removal of 6 bases from V and 6 bases from J, the junction contained 4 bases not matched to a gene. The CDR3 is 12 amino acids. The CDR3 DNA sequence: TGTGCCAGCAGCGCGGGGGAGCAGACCCAGTACTTC. It translates to CASSAGEQTQYF.

Ten or more counts support this clonotype. The V and J genes are TRBV5-1 and TRBJ2-5; 11 nucleotides agree with TRBD1. The length of the CDR3 is 16 residues. Losses at the gene ends were 0 bases for V and 3 bases for J; bases not matched to a gene: 4. Germline CDR1 and CDR2: SGHRS and YFSETQ. CDR3 protein: CASSLDPGQGEETQYF. The CDR3 region has the DNA TGCGCCAGCAGCTTGGATCCGGGACAGGGGGAAGAGACCCAGTACTTC.

This clonotype was seen at least ten times. The gene calls are TRBV24-1 and TRBJ2-5, with D hard to call. Trimming cost V 2 bases and J 3 bases, with 12 bases left between them. Germline-derived CDR1 and CDR2 are KGHDR and SFDVKD. This CDR3 spans 15 amino acids. CDR3 nucleotides: TGTGCCACCAGTGATTCCCGCCGGGCAGAAGAGACCCAGTACTTC. This sequence encodes CATSDSRRAEETQYF.

This clonotype has ten or more counts. This chain joins TRBV12-3 or TRBV12-4 and TRBJ1-4, with a weak D call TRBD1 (6 bases). V gave up 4 bases and J gave up 4 bases, with 10 bases separating them. This CDR3 region has 14 residues. CDR3: CASSWTANNEKLFF. The CDR3 DNA sequence: TGTGCCAGCAGTTGGACAGCGAATAATGAAAAACTGTTTTTT.

By sample share, this clonotype is medium-sized. The chain joins TRBV4-3 to TRBJ2-3; D is uncertain. V was trimmed by 1 base and J by 1 base, leaving 12 bases between them. Germline CDR1 reads LGHNA; CDR2 reads YSLEER. The CDR3 loop spans 16 amino acids. This chain's CDR3 is CASSQGSRAGTDTQYF. In DNA, the CDR3 is TGCGCCAGCAGCCAAGGTTCTAGAGCTGGCACAGATACGCAGTATTTT.

This clonotype occurred many times. The chain combines TRBV20-1 with TRBJ2-5; 10 bases map to TRBD2. Looked up from germline, CDR1 is DFQATT and CDR2 is SNEGSKA (reference sequence). V was pared by 6 bases and J by 7 bases, with 14 bases of the junction left unmatched. There are 15 residues in the CDR3. Written as DNA, the CDR3 is TGCAGTGCCGCTGGGGCTAGCGGGGGAGGTGGGACCCAGTACTTC. Translation: CSAAGASGGGGTQYF.

This clonotype was observed at least ten times. V usage is TRBV5-1 and J usage is TRBJ2-7; no definite D call. The ends were cut back, 1 base at V and 3 bases at J, with 11 bases in the middle. The CDR3 consists of 14 residues. Per the germline V gene, CDR1 is SGHRS and CDR2 is YFSETQ. The DNA for the CDR3 is TGCGCCAGCAGCTTGTATGGCCAGGACTACGAGCAGTACTTC. Its translation is CASSLYGQDYEQYF.

This chain uses TRBV5-1 with TRBJ2-7, with D unresolved. V was pared by 0 bases and J by 3 bases, with 13 bases between. Per germline, CDR1 SGHRS and CDR2 YFSETQ. The CDR3 consists of 15 residues. The CDR3 region is CASSLDLNRYYEQYF. The CDR3 DNA reads as TGCGCCAGCAGCTTGGATCTCAACCGGTACTACGAGCAGTACTTC.

This clonotype occurred many times. This rearrangement joins TRBV7-2 to TRBJ2-3, with no clear D. Trimming took off 2 bases at V and 5 bases at J, with 8 bases between the two ends. CDR1 and CDR2 (germline): SGHTA, FQGNSA. The length of the CDR3 is 13 residues. CDR3 sequence: CASSLMTQDTQYF. The CDR3 nucleotides are TGTGCCAGCAGCTTAATGACTCAAGATACGCAGTATTTT.

This clonotype was observed at least ten times. DNA for the CDR3: TGCGCCAGCAGCTTGGGGGTAGGGTTCGCCTACGAGCAGTACTTC. Its translation: CASSLGVGFAYEQYF. The rearrangement uses TRBV5-1 and TRBJ2-7; D gene uncertain. Per the germline V gene, CDR1 is SGHRS and CDR2 is YFSETQ. The V end was cut by 0 bases, the J end by 2 bases, with 12 bases between. CDR3 size: 15 residues.

This clonotype was seen a few times. The CDR3 reads CASSSSGQGDHQPQHF. The CDR3, as DNA: TGTGCCAGCAGCTCGTCAGGACAGGGCGACCATCAGCCCCAGCATTTT. This rearrangement joins TRBV7-9 to TRBJ1-5; TRBD1 matches at 8 bases. Per germline, CDR1 SEHNR and CDR2 FQNEAQ (reference sequence). The length of the CDR3 is 16 residues. J was trimmed by 5 bases and V by 4 bases; bases with no gene match: 10.

This clonotype is categorized as medium-sized. The rearrangement links TRBV20-1 to TRBJ2-1, with a possible D match to TRBD2 (5 bases). Germline assignment: CDR1 DFQATT and CDR2 SNEGSKA (reference sequence). V lost 4 bases, J lost 3 bases, and 13 bases lay in between. The CDR3 totals 14 residues. The CDR3 bases are TGCAGTGCTACAAAAGGACGGGGCTACAATGAGCAGTTCTTC. This encodes CSATKGRGYNEQFF.

This clonotype has a handful of counts. CDR3: CAIKLAGEETQYF. The CDR3 bases are TGTGCCATCAAGTTAGCGGGAGAAGAGACCCAGTACTTC. This chain uses TRBV10-3 with TRBJ2-5, with 9 bases lining up with TRBD2. Trimming took 7 bases from V and 3 from J; bases not matched to a gene: 3. CDR3 length: 13 amino acids. Germline assignment: CDR1 ENHRY and CDR2 SYGVKD.

This clonotype is judged medium-sized. V usage is TRBV28 and J usage is TRBJ2-6, with D tentatively TRBD1 or TRBD2 (5 bases each). Germline assignment: CDR1 MDHEN and CDR2 SYDVKM. The CDR3 extends over 18 amino acids. Trimming removed 6 bases at V and 0 bases at J, with 18 bases between. CDR3 in amino acids: CASSGDGALSSGANVLTF. CDR3 nucleotides: TGTGCCAGCAGCGGGGACGGAGCTCTGAGCTCTGGGGCCAACGTCCTGACTTTC. Full variable domain (outside the CDR3, taken from reference TRBV28 and TRBJ2-6): DVKVTQSSRYLVKRTGEKVFLECVQDMDHENMFWYRQDPGLGLRLIYFSYDVKMKEKGDIPEGYSVSREKKERFSLILESASTNQTSMYLCASSGDGALSSGANVLTFGAGSRLTVL.

This clonotype came up many times. The gene calls are TRBV11-1 and TRBJ2-1, with D maybe TRBD1 (6 bases). The CDR3 is made up of 13 amino acids. Germline V lookup: CDR1 SGHAT, CDR2 FQDESV (reference sequence). The V end lost 5 bases, the J end lost 6 bases, and 11 bases lay between the germline ends. CDR3 loop: CASSPGAVNEQFF. Written as DNA, the CDR3 is TGTGCCAGCAGCCCAGGGGCGGTCAATGAGCAGTTCTTC.